This T cell receptor (beta chain) was recovered during a study of blood T cell repertoires in COVID-19. Overall study context: Researchers got acute and convalescent COVID-19 samples from the United States, Italy and Spain. Sources were T cells, B-cell-depleted T cells, or PBMCs; the material itself was cDNA or gDNA.

How the authors handled the data: The assay estimated nucleated cells by amplifying reference gene primers. The assay was immunoSEQ multiplex PCR, and TCRdb's table has in-frame clones only and misses some. D and trimming were read from the DNA, whereas the V and J calls and clone size are those reported in that table. The sample has approximately 280,000 clones, about 91% seen once. The CDR3 is 15 residues long. CDR1 and CDR2 from the germline V gene are SGHRS and YFSETQ. J was trimmed by 5 bases and V by 4 bases; bases with no gene match: 6. The TCR sequence derives from a woman aged 55-70 years with acute or convalescent COVID-19. The source material was peripheral blood. V and J are TRBV5-1 and TRBJ2-5, with 12 nucleotides matching TRBD2. This CDR3 reads CASSPGLAGRETQYF. The CDR3 DNA sequence: TGCGCCAGCAGCCCCGGACTAGCGGGGAGGGAGACCCAGTACTTC. The variable domain in full, with the rest retrieved from reference TRBV5-1 and TRBJ2-5, is KAGVTQTPRYLIKTRGQQVTLSCSPISGHRSVSWYQQTPGQGLQFLFEYFSETQRNKGNFPGRFSGRQFSNSRSEMNVSTLELGDSALYLCASSPGLAGRETQYFGPGTRLLVL.